These 15 T cell receptor beta chains were sequenced from one sample in a study of cytomegalovirus exposure and HLA in healthy donors. PCR employed 60 Vbeta and 13 Jbeta primers. Assay used: immunoSEQ multiplex PCR; TCRdb lists only in-frame clones, some missing. The sample lists roughly 190,000 clones; approximately 77% were seen once. Input material: PBMCs. These TCRs come from a middle-aged man in good health and CMV-seropositive.

The rearrangement links TRBV10-3 to TRBJ2-1, with D possibly matching TRBD1 (7 bases). The CDR3 loop spans 15 amino acids. V gave up 2 bases and J gave up 3 bases, with 11 bases separating them. Per germline, CDR1 ENHRY and CDR2 SYGVKD. The CDR3 DNA sequence: TGTGCCATCAGTGAGCGTCAGGGGGGCTACAATGAGCAGTTCTTC. Translation gives CAISERQGGYNEQFF.

This clone appeared once. This chain connects TRBV5-4 to TRBJ2-1; D possibly corresponds to TRBD1 (5 bases). The CDR3 is 15 residues long. CDR1 is SGHNT and CDR2 is YYREEE in the germline V gene (reference sequence). Trimming took off 0 bases at V and 3 bases at J, with 10 bases between the two ends. CDR3 sequence (DNA): TGTGCCAGCAGCTTGGACCCCCAGGGCTACAATGAGCAGTTCTTC. Its protein is CASSLDPQGYNEQFF.

The chain has TRBV7-6 and TRBJ2-1; 13 nucleotides match TRBD2. In germline, CDR1 is SGHVS, CDR2 FNYEAQ. After removal of 5 bases from V and 4 bases from J, the junction contained 17 bases not matched to a gene. The CDR3 contains 20 residues. The DNA of the CDR3 is TGTGCCAGCAGCGGGGCGTGGACTAGCGGGGGCTCCCGTGAGTACAATGAGCAGTTCTTC. This encodes CASSGAWTSGGSREYNEQFF.

This chain joins TRBV5-4 and TRBJ2-5; 8 nucleotides align to TRBD2. Unmatched junction bases numbered 6, after V lost 0 bases and J lost 2 bases. CDR1 SGHNT and CDR2 YYREEE come from the germline V gene (reference sequence). This CDR3 region has 16 residues. The CDR3 region has the DNA TGTGCCAGCAGCTTGGATGTAGCGGGGTCTCAAGAGACCCAGTACTTC. Translation: CASSLDVAGSQETQYF. Full variable domain (outside the CDR3, taken from reference TRBV5-4 and TRBJ2-5): ETGVTQSPTHLIKTRGQQVTLRCSSQSGHNTVSWYQQALGQGPQFIFQYYREEENGRGNFPPRFSGLQFPNYSSELNVNALELDDSALYLCASSLDVAGSQETQYFGPGTRLLVL.

V and J are TRBV19 and TRBJ1-2; 7 positions match TRBD1. The CDR3 has 18 residues. With V trimmed by 2 bases and J by 5 bases, 17 bases remained unmatched. From germline, CDR1 is LNHDA and CDR2 SQIVND (reference sequence). The CDR3 coding sequence is TGTGCCAGTAGTATAAGGGACAGTCCCGTTTACGATGGGTATGGCTACACCTTC. Protein product: CASSIRDSPVYDGYGYTF.

The chain recombines TRBV19 with TRBJ1-2; a weak D match, TRBD1 (6 bases). This CDR3 is 15 amino acids long. Germline lookup yields CDR1 LNHDA and CDR2 SQIVND (reference sequence). Trimming stripped 6 bases from V and 8 bases from J, with 22 bases between. The CDR3 DNA reads as TGTGCCAGTAGGGACCGGGACACACACTTCTGGGGCTACACCTTC. Amino acid sequence: CASRDRDTHFWGYTF.

This chain connects TRBV28 to TRBJ2-1, with a possible D match to TRBD1 (6 bases). Trimming removed 4 bases from V and 8 bases from J, with 12 bases in between. Germline CDR1 is MDHEN and CDR2 is SYDVKM. This CDR3 region has 13 residues. The CDR3 loop is CASSSRGLDEQFF. The CDR3 bases are TGTGCCAGCAGTTCCAGGGGTTTGGATGAGCAGTTCTTC.

The gene calls are TRBV27 and TRBJ2-2; TRBD1 aligns across 8 bases. The CDR3 loop spans 15 amino acids. Germline V CDR1 and CDR2: MNHEY, SMNVEV (reference sequence). J gave up 6 bases and V 8 bases, and 11 bases lay outside the gene matches. The DNA of the CDR3 is TGTGCCAGCTCTAGGCCAGGGGGCGAGCCCGGGGAGCTGTTTTTT. This sequence encodes CASSRPGGEPGELFF.

This CDR3 is CSVGWAYEQYF. The DNA of the CDR3 is TGCAGCGTTGGTTGGGCTTACGAGCAGTACTTC. The genes are TRBV29-1 and TRBJ2-7; D unclear. Germline V gives CDR1 SQVTM, CDR2 ANQGSEA. The CDR3 length is 11 residues. The V end was cut by 4 bases, the J end by 4 bases, with 8 bases between.

V is TRBV6-1 and J is TRBJ2-7; D not resolved. V was pared by 2 bases and J by 4 bases, with 6 bases between. The CDR3 runs to 12 residues. The germline gives CDR1 MNHNS, CDR2 SASEGT. CDR3 in DNA: TGTGCCAGCAGTGAATCGGAGTACGAGCAGTACTTC. As protein: CASSESEYEQYF.

J is TRBJ2-7 and V is TRBV19, with 7 bases fitting TRBD1. The germline V gene has CDR1 LNHDA and CDR2 SQIVND (reference sequence). V was clipped by 5 bases and J by 2 bases; unmatched bases: 3. The CDR3 is 13 amino acids. CDR3 coding DNA: TGTGCCAGTAGTCCAGGGACAGCCTACGAGCAGTACTTC. This sequence encodes CASSPGTAYEQYF. The whole variable domain, remainder taken from reference TRBV19 and TRBJ2-7, is DGGITQSPKYLFRKEGQNVTLSCEQNLNHDAMYWYRQDPGQGLRLIYYSQIVNDFQKGDIAEGYSVSREKKESFPLTVTSAQKNPTAFYLCASSPGTAYEQYFGPGTRLTVT.

The J gene is TRBJ2-6, the V gene TRBV4-2; D might be TRBD2 (5 bases). Trimming left V 2 bases short and J 3 bases short, with 14 bases between. This CDR3 is built from 17 residues. Per the germline V gene, CDR1 is LGHNA and CDR2 is YNFKEQ. The CDR3 nucleotides read TGTGCCAGCAGCCAAACTTGGGAGAATGGTGGGGCCAACGTCCTGACTTTC. Amino acids: CASSQTWENGGANVLTF.

CDR3 nucleotides: TGTGCCAGCAGCTTAAGGGGACTTCCACCTCGGGAGCAGTTCTTC. Protein product: CASSLRGLPPREQFF. The chain employs TRBV7-2 and TRBJ2-1; TRBD2 might be the D (6 bases). V was pared by 2 bases and J by 10 bases, with 18 bases between. The germline V gene encodes CDR1 SGHTA and CDR2 FQGNSA. The CDR3 contains 15 residues.

The chain recombines TRBV4-2 with TRBJ2-5, with 8 nucleotides matching TRBD2. The V gene's germline CDR1 is LGHNA and CDR2 YNFKEQ. This CDR3 comprises 16 residues. Losses at the gene ends were 4 bases for V and 1 base for J; bases not matched to a gene: 8. Here the CDR3 reads CASSPQGGGFQETQYF. The CDR3 nucleotides are TGTGCCAGCAGCCCTCAGGGCGGGGGGTTCCAAGAGACCCAGTACTTC.

The chain joins TRBV19 to TRBJ2-6, with D perhaps TRBD2 (7 bases). Germline lookup yields CDR1 LNHDA and CDR2 SQIVND (reference sequence). The CDR3 is 17 amino acids. The ends were cut back, 5 bases at V and 4 bases at J, with 18 bases in the middle. The CDR3 sequence: CASSSGRGGWGANVLTF. CDR3 nucleotide sequence: TGTGCCAGTAGTTCAGGCAGGGGAGGGTGGGGGGCCAACGTCCTGACTTTC.